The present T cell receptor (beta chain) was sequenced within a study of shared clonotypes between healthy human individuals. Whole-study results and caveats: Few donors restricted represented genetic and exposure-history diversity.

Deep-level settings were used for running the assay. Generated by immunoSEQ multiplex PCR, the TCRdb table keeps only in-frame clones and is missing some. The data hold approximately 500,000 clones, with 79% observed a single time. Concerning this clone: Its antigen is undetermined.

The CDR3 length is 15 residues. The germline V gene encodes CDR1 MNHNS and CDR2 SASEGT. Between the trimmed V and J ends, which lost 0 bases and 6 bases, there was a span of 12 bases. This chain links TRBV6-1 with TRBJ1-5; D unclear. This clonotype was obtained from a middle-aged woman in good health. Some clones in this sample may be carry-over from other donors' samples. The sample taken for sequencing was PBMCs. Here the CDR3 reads CASSEATGIAQPQHF. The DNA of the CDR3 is TGTGCCAGCAGTGAAGCGACGGGTATCGCTCAGCCCCAGCATTTT.